Listed here are 4 T cell receptor beta chains from one sample, sequenced in a study of T cells in tuberculosis (dated by TCRdb to the late 2010s). Libraries were built with the immunoSEQ multiplex PCR assay. TCRdb limited this immuneACCESS table to in-frame rearrangements with V and J called. A share of clones is missing; checked studies link under half to unresolved V genes, and the rest is unexplained. A total of some 60,000 clones appear in this sample, around 81% of them only once. 13% of the sample is held by the ten biggest clonotypes. Thawed, overnight-rested PBMC were stained with GMM-loaded CD1B tetramer, a Live/Dead dye and anti-CD3, then sorted on a FACS Aria II. C32 glucose monomycolate purified from Rhodococcus equi was loaded onto CD1B tetramers. The sample taken for sequencing was CD1b-GMM tetramer-negative cells sorted from PBMCs. The cell subset or site label, as the study defines it: T cells not binding CD1B-GMM tetramer, sorted from same donor. The origin of the receptors is an adult woman with latent tuberculosis.

This chain's CDR3 is CASRDRVYGYTF. The CDR3 nucleotides read TGTGCCAGCCGGGACAGGGTCTATGGCTACACCTTC. The chain has TRBV27 and TRBJ1-2; 9 positions agree with TRBD1. Trimming removed 8 bases from V and 4 bases from J; junction bases left unmatched: 2. Germline loops: CDR1 MNHEY, CDR2 SMNVEV (reference sequence). This CDR3 has 12 amino acids.

The chain employs TRBV19 and TRBJ1-5, with D uncertain. The CDR3 is 12 amino acids. Germline V gives CDR1 LNHDA, CDR2 SQIVND (reference sequence). Trimming pared 5 bases from V and 9 bases from J, leaving 11 bases between. The CDR3 region has the DNA TGTGCCAGTAGTTCCCGGGCGGGGCCCCAGCATTTT. It codes for CASSSRAGPQHF.

Details on this clone: A read error may account for a junction end that differs from germline. Other nucleotide sequences in the sample specify the same CDR3. V usage is TRBV19 and J usage is TRBJ1-4, with D unclear. Germline assignment: CDR1 LNHDA and CDR2 SQIVND (reference sequence). CDR3 length: 14 residues. CDR3 in DNA: TGTGCCAGTAGTATAGGCGGTAACGACGAAAAACTGTTCTTT. Translated, it gives CASSIGGNDEKLFF.

V is TRBV11-2 and J is TRBJ2-1; weak D call: TRBD1 (6 bases). The CDR3 totals 14 residues. Germline values: CDR1 SGHAT, CDR2 FQNNGV. Between the trimmed V and J ends, which lost 1 base and 3 bases, there was a span of 7 bases. DNA of the CDR3: TGTGCCAGCAGCTTAGGGGACAACTACAATGAGCAGTTCTTC. Translation: CASSLGDNYNEQFF.